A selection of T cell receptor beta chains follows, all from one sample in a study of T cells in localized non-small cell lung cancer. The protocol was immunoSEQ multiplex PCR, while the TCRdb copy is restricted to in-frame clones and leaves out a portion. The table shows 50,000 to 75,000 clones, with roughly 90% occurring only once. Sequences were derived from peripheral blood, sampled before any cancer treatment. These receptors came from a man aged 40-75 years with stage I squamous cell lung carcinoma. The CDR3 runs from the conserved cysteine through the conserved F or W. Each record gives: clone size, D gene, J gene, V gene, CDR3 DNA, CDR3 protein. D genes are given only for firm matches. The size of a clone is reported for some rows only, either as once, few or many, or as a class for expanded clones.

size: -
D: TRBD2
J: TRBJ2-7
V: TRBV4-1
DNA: TGCGCCAGCTCAAGACTAGCGGGGTCCTACGAGCAGTACTTC
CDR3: CASSRLAGSYEQYF

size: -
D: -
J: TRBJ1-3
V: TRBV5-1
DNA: TGCGCCAGCAGCCTCGCCTCCGACATTGGGTCGGACACCATATATTTT
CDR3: CASSLASDIGSDTIYF

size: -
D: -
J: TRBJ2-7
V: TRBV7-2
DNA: TGTGCCAGCAGCTCGACTACGAGGAGCTCCTACGAGCAGTACTTC
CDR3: CASSSTTRSSYEQYF

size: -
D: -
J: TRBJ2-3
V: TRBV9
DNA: TGTGCCAGCAGCCGAACTTTCAGCACAGATACGCAGTATTTT
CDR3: CASSRTFSTDTQYF

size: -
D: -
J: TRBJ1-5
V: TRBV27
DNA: TGTGCCAGCAGTTTAGATGGGCCAGGGAGCCAGCCCCAGCATTTT
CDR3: CASSLDGPGSQPQHF

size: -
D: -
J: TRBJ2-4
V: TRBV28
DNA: TGTGCCAGCAGCGAACATCTAGCCAAAAACATTCAGTACTTC
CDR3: CASSEHLAKNIQYF

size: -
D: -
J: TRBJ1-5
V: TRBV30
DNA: TGTGCCTGGTCAGGGTCTAGCAATCAGCCCCAGCATTTT
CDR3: CAWSGSSNQPQHF

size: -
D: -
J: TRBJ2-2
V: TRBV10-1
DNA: TGCGCCAGCAGTTGGAATGGGGACACCGGGGAGCTGTTTTTT
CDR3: CASSWNGDTGELFF

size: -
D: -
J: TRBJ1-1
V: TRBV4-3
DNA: TGCGCCAGCAGCCAAGATTTGAACACTGAAGCTTTCTTT
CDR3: CASSQDLNTEAFF

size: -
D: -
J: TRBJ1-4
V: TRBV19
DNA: TGTGCCAGTAAAAGAGAGGAAGACGAAAAACTGTTTTTT
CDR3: CASKREEDEKLFF

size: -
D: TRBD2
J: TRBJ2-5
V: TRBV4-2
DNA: TGTGCCAGCAGCCAAGGGACTAGCCGGGAGACCCAGTACTTC
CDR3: CASSQGTSRETQYF

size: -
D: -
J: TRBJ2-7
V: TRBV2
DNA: TGTGCCAGCAGCAGGGGTTCACCGATGGGGCAGTACTTC
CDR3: CASSRGSPMGQYF

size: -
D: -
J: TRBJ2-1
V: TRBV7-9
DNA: TGTGCCAGCAGCCCCACCCGATACAGAATAAATGAGCAGTTCTTC
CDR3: CASSPTRYRINEQFF

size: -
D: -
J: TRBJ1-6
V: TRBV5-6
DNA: TGTGCCAGCAGCTCGTATAATTCACCCCTCCACTTT
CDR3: CASSSYNSPLHF

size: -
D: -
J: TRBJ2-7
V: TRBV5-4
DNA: TGTGCCAGCAGCTTTACGGGGGCCTACGAGCAGTACTTC
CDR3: CASSFTGAYEQYF

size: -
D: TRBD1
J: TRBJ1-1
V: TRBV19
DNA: TGTGCCAGTACACAGACAGGGTTTGGCACTGAAGCTTTCTTT
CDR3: CASTQTGFGTEAFF

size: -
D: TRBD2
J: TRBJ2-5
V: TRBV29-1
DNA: TGCAGCGTTGATACAGCGGGAGAGTTAGAGACCCAGTACTTC
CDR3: CSVDTAGELETQYF

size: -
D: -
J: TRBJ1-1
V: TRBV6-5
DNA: TGTGCCAGCAGTCGCGCGGGACCGAACACTGAAGCTTTCTTT
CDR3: CASSRAGPNTEAFF

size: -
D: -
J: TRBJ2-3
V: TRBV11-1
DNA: TGTGCCAGCAGCTTAGCGCCCTCAGATACGCAGTATTTT
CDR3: CASSLAPSDTQYF

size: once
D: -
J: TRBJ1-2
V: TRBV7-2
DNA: TGTGCCAGCAGCCCTCGTAAAGAATATGGCTACACCTTC
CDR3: CASSPRKEYGYTF

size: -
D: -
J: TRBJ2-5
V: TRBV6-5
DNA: TGTGCCAGCAGTTACACCATGGCGGGGACGGAAGAGACCCAGTACTTC
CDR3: CASSYTMAGTEETQYF

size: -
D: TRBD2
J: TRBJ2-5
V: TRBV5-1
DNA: TGCGCCAGCAGCTTGCAGACTAGCGGGCCCGGCGGGGAGACCCAGTACTTC
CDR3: CASSLQTSGPGGETQYF

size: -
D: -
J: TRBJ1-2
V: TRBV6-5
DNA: TGTGCTTCTCGAGCGGGGATGGACTATGGCTACACCTTC
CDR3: CASRAGMDYGYTF

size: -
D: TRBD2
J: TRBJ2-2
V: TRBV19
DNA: TGTGCCAGTACCCCGAGGCTAGCGGGGCCAGCGAACACCGGGGAGCTGTTTTTT
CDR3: CASTPRLAGPANTGELFF

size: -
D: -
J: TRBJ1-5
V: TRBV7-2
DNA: TGTGCCAGCAGCCTTGCAGGCGCTAATCAGCCCCAGCATTTT
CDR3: CASSLAGANQPQHF

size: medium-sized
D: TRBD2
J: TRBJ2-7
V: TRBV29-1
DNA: TGCAGCGTTGCTACTAGCGGAGACTACGAGCAGTACTTC
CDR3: CSVATSGDYEQYF

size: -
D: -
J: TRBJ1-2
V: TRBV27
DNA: TGTGCCAGCAGCTGGACCCCTAATCCCAGTGGCTACACCTTC
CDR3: CASSWTPNPSGYTF

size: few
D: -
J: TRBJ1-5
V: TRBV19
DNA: TGTGCCAGTAGTAATACAGGGATGCAGCCCCAGCATTTT
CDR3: CASSNTGMQPQHF

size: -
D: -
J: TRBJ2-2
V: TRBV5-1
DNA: TGCGCCAGCAGCTTGCAGCGATCGAACACCGGGGAGCTGTTTTTT
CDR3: CASSLQRSNTGELFF

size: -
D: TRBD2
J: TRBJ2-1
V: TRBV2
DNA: TGTGCCAGCAGTTACATAGCGGGAACCTACAATGAGCAGTTCTTC
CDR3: CASSYIAGTYNEQFF

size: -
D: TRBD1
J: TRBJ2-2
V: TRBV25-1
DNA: TGTGCCAGCAGTGATAGGACAGGGTCGATCGGGGAGCTGTTTTTT
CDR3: CASSDRTGSIGELFF

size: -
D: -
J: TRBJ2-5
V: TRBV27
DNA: TGTGCCAGCATATCGAGAGCGGTACCACAAGGGGAGACCCAGTACTTC
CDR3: CASISRAVPQGETQYF

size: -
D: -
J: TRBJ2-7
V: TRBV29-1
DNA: TGCAGCGTTCGCGCCCCGGGGGTAGCCTACGAGCAGTACTTC
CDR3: CSVRAPGVAYEQYF

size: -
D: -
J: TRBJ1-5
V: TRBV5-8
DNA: TGTGCCAGCAGCGTTAAGCCACCGAGGGATCAGCCCCAGCATTTT
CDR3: CASSVKPPRDQPQHF

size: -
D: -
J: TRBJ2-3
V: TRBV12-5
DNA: TGTGCTAGTGGTTTGGTAAGGGACACAGATACGCAGTATTTT
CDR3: CASGLVRDTDTQYF

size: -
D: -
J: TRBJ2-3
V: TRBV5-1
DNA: TGCGCCAGCAGCCCCAGTAGCGGAGATACAGATACGCAGTATTTT
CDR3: CASSPSSGDTDTQYF

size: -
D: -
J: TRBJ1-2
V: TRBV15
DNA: TGTGCCACCAGCAGTCCCGCCGGCAGCTATGGCTACACCTTC
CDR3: CATSSPAGSYGYTF

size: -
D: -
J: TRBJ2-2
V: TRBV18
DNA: TGTGCCAGCTCACCAGAGGACAGCATGAACACCGGGGAGCTGTTTTTT
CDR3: CASSPEDSMNTGELFF

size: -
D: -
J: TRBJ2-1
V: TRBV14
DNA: TGTGCCAGCAGCCAAGAGGGATCTGGGTACAATGAGCAGTTCTTC
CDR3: CASSQEGSGYNEQFF

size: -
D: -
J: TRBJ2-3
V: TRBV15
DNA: TGTGCCACCAGCAGAGATAAGGGGGAGGCTGGAGATACGCAGTATTTT
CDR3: CATSRDKGEAGDTQYF

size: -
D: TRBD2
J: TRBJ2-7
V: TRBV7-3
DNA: TGTGCCAGCAGCTTGGGTAGCGGGACCTACGAGCAGTACTTC
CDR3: CASSLGSGTYEQYF

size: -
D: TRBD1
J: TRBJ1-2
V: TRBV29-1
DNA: TGCAGCGTTGGCTTGGACAGGGAGATCTATGGCTACACCTTC
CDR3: CSVGLDREIYGYTF

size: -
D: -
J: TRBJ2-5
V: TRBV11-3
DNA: TGTGCCAGCAGCTTATCACGGGAAGAGACCCAGTACTTC
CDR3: CASSLSREETQYF

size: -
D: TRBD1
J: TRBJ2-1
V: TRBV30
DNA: TGTGCCTGGACTCCGGACAGGGGGACCTATTCCGAGTTCTTC
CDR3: CAWTPDRGTYSEFF

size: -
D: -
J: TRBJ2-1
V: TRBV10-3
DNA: TGTGCCATCAGTGAGTCGGAAAGGGTTGGCAATGAGCAGTTCTTC
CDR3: CAISESERVGNEQFF

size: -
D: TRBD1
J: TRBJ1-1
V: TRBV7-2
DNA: TGTGCCAGCAGCTTATTGACAGGGCTAACTGAAGCTTTCTTT
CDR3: CASSLLTGLTEAFF

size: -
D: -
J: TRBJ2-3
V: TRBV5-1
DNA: TGCGCCAGCAGCTTGGAAAAGGGTACGCAGTATTTT
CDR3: CASSLEKGTQYF